The source of this T cell receptor (beta chain) is a study of blood T cell repertoires in COVID-19. Study-level information: Samples representing acute and convalescent COVID-19 were sourced from the United States, Italy and Spain. PBMCs, B-cell-depleted T cells, or T cells provided the cDNA or gDNA that made up the material.

V dropped 2 bases and J dropped 3 bases, with 14 bases sitting between them. Germline V gene sequence: CDR1 MNHEY, CDR2 SVGAGI. The CDR3 has 16 residues. Per the study methods: Estimation of nucleated cell counts relied on the amplification of reference gene primers. Assay: immunoSEQ multiplex PCR; the TCRdb copy retains only in-frame clones and omits some. V and J calls and clone size are copied from that table; D and trimming were computed from the DNA. This table holds 250,000 to 300,000 clones, 75% to 90% found once. This clone has only one observation. The receptor was derived from a man aged 60 to 75 who had recovered from COVID-19. Sample: peripheral blood. The chain has TRBV6-5 and TRBJ1-5, with D possibly TRBD1 on 6 matching bases. The DNA for the CDR3 is TGTGCCAGCAGTTACGAACGGGACACTATCAATCAGCCCCAGCATTTT. This gives the protein CASSYERDTINQPQHF.